Shown below are 11 T cell receptor beta chains from a single sample sequenced in a study of CD8 T cells in ankylosing spondylitis (dated by TCRdb to about 2017). Libraries were constructed by 5' RACE. Sequencing took place on an Illumina HiSeq 2500. TCRdb took the public reads, trimmed them with fastp at Q25, ran MiXCR for clone calling and kept in-frame beta chains. Each CDR3 protein gets just one entry, which takes the most common genes and DNA from the rows behind it. This sample gives some 140,000 distinct CDR3 sequences in total; roughly 8.3% of them show up just once. The ten largest clones add up to 7.3% of the sample. Sequenced input: synovial fluid, either unsorted or a sorted T cell fraction (not recorded which). The receptors were sampled from a male donor with ankylosing spondylitis.

In this sample, this clonotype turned up a few times. The chain joins TRBV7-9 to TRBJ2-2; D not certain. Germline-derived CDR1 and CDR2 are SEHNR and FQNEAQ (reference sequence). The CDR3 runs to 14 residues. V was pared by 3 bases and J by 4 bases, with 9 bases between. Here the CDR3 DNA reads TGTGCCAGCAGCTTGTGGTTGGGCACCGGGGAGCTGTTTTTT. It is translated as CASSLWLGTGELFF.

The V and J genes are TRBV5-1 and TRBJ2-7, with D perhaps given as TRBD1 or TRBD2 (5 bases each). CDR1 and CDR2 from the germline V gene are SGHRS and YFSETQ. With 3 bases removed from V and 3 bases from J, the gap between germline ends came to 10 bases. CDR3 length: 13 amino acids. The CDR3 is CASSWGRGYEQYF. The CDR3, as DNA: TGCGCCAGCAGCTGGGGGAGAGGCTACGAGCAGTACTTC.

There are a few counts of this clonotype. The J gene is TRBJ1-1, the V gene TRBV20-1, with D possibly being TRBD1 (6 bases). The CDR3 is 13 amino acids. Between the trimmed V and J ends, which lost 4 bases and 5 bases, there was a span of 14 bases. The germline V gene encodes CDR1 DFQATT and CDR2 SNEGSKA (reference sequence). The CDR3 region has the DNA TGCAGTGCTACCGGGACACTGGGAACTGAAGCTTTCTTT. The encoded protein is CSATGTLGTEAFF.

At least ten counts were recorded for this clonotype. The V call is TRBV14, the J call TRBJ2-3; TRBD1 matches 10 bases. Germline CDR1 reads SGHDN; CDR2 reads FVKESK. Losses at the gene ends were 4 bases for V and 2 bases for J; bases not matched to a gene: 6. This CDR3 spans 16 amino acids. The CDR3 bases are TGTGCCAGCAGCCTGGACAGGGGGAGTTTCACAGATACGCAGTATTTT. It yields the protein CASSLDRGSFTDTQYF.

This clonotype was seen repeatedly, ten times or more. This chain connects TRBV2 to TRBJ2-1; D is tentatively TRBD1 or TRBD2 (6 bases each). The CDR3 runs to 13 residues. From germline, CDR1 is SNHLY and CDR2 FYNNEI. V was pared by 6 bases and J by 8 bases, with 14 bases between. CDR3 coding DNA: TGTGCCAGCAGCAATCTAAGGGGGGATGAGCAGTTCTTC. This encodes CASSNLRGDEQFF.

The table lists this clonotype with a few counts. The chain carries TRBV3-1 and TRBJ2-3; D gene ambiguous. CDR1 and CDR2 from the germline V gene are LGHDT and YNNKEL (reference sequence). The CDR3 contains 12 residues. V was clipped by 1 base and J by 6 bases, with 5 bases between them. Here the CDR3 DNA reads TGTGCCAGCAGCCAAGTAGAGGATACGCAGTATTTT. It is translated as CASSQVEDTQYF.

This clonotype has just a few counts. This sequence joins TRBV7-2 and TRBJ2-5; no definite D call. The CDR3 contains 12 residues. The V and J ends lost 6 bases and 0 bases respectively, with 5 bases between them. Germline assignment: CDR1 SGHTA and CDR2 FQGNSA. Here the CDR3 reads CASRLNQETQYF. The CDR3 DNA reads TGTGCCAGCAGACTTAACCAAGAGACCCAGTACTTC.

J is TRBJ2-1 and V is TRBV5-4; 8 bases line up with TRBD2. Looked up from germline, CDR1 is SGHNT and CDR2 is YYREEE (reference sequence). This CDR3 comprises 15 residues. Trimming at V came to 4 bases and at J to 0 bases, leaving 3 bases not matched to a gene. CDR3 protein: CASSVSGGSYNEQFF. CDR3 DNA: TGTGCCAGCAGCGTGAGCGGGGGCTCCTACAATGAGCAGTTCTTC.

The V call is TRBV6-2 or TRBV6-3, the J call TRBJ2-6; no reliable D call. CDR3 length: 14 amino acids. Germline CDR1 is MNHEY and CDR2 is SVGEGT. V lost 7 bases to trimming and J lost 8 bases, with 15 bases between them. The CDR3 DNA is TGTGCCAGCACCCCAGCACCTCTCCCCAACGTCCTGACTTTC. Its protein product is CASTPAPLPNVLTF.

The chain uses TRBV4-3 and TRBJ2-4; 11 bases align to TRBD2. Germline values: CDR1 LGHNA, CDR2 YSLEER. The CDR3 loop spans 16 amino acids. Trimming at V came to 4 bases and at J to 0 bases, leaving 2 bases not matched to a gene. CDR3 amino acids: CASSRGLAEAKNIQYF. The CDR3 DNA is TGCGCCAGCAGCCGGGGACTAGCGGAAGCCAAAAACATTCAGTACTTC.

The V call is TRBV4-1, the J call TRBJ2-3; TRBD1 agrees at 7 bases. CDR3 length: 15 residues. J gave up 4 bases and V 1 base, and 5 bases lay outside the gene matches. The germline CDR1 and CDR2 sequences are MGHRA and YSYEKL. The DNA for the CDR3 is TGCGCCAGCAGCCAAGGACAGGGAATCCCAGATACGCAGTATTTT. Its protein product is CASSQGQGIPDTQYF.